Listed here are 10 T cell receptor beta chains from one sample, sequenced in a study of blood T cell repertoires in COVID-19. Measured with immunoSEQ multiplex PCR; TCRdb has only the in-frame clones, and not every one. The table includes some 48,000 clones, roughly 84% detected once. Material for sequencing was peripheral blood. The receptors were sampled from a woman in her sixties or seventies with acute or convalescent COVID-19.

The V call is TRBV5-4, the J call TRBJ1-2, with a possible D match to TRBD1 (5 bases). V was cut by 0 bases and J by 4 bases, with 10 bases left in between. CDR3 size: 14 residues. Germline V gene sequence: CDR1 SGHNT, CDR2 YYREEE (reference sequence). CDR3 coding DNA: TGTGCCAGCAGCTTGGAGGCAGGGATCTATGGCTACACCTTC. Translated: CASSLEAGIYGYTF.

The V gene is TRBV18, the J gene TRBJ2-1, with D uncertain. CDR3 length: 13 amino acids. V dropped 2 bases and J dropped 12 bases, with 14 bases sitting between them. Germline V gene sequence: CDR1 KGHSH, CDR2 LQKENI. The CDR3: CASSPATDRGQFF. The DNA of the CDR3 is TGTGCCAGCTCACCAGCGACCGATCGAGGGCAGTTCTTC.

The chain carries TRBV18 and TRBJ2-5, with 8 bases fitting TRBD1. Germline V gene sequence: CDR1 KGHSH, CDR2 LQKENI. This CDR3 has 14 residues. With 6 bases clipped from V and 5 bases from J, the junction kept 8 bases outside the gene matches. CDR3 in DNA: TGTGCCAGCTCCCCGGGACAGGCAGGGGAGACCCAGTACTTC. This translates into CASSPGQAGETQYF.

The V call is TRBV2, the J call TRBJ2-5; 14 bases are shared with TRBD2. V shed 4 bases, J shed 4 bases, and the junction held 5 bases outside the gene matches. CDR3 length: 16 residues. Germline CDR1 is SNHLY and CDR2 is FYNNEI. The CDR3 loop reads CASSGTSGGLGETQYF. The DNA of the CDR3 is TGTGCCAGCAGTGGGACTAGCGGGGGGCTGGGAGAGACCCAGTACTTC.

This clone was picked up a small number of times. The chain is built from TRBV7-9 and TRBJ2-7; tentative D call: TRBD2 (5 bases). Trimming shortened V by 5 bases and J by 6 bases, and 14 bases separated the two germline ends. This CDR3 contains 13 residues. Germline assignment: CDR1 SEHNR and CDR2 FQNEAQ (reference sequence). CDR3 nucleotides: TGTGCCAGCAGCGGCAGCGGTTTCTCCGAGCAGTACTTC. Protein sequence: CASSGSGFSEQYF.

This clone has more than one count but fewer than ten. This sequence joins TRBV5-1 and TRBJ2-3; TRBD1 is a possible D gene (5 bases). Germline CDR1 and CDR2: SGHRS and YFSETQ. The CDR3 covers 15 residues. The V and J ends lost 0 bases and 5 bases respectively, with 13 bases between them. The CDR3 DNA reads TGCGCCAGCAGCTTGGGACAGCCAAGGGGAGATACGCAGTATTTT. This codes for CASSLGQPRGDTQYF. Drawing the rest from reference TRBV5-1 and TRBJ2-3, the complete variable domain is KAGVTQTPRYLIKTRGQQVTLSCSPISGHRSVSWYQQTPGQGLQFLFEYFSETQRNKGNFPGRFSGRQFSNSRSEMNVSTLELGDSALYLCASSLGQPRGDTQYFGPGTRLTVL.

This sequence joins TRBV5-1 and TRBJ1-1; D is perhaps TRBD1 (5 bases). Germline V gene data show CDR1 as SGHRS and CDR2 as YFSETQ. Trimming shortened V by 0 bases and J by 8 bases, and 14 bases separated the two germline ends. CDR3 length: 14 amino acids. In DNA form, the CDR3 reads TGCGCCAGCAGCTTGGAAGGGGCGGCCGCCGAAGCTTTCTTT. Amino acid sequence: CASSLEGAAAEAFF.

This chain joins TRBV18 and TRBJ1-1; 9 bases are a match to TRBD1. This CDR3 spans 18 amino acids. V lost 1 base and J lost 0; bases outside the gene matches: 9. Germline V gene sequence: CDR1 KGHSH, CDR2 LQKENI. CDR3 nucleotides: TGTGCCAGCTCACCACGAACGCCCGGACAGGGGATGAACACTGAAGCTTTCTTT. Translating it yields CASSPRTPGQGMNTEAFF.

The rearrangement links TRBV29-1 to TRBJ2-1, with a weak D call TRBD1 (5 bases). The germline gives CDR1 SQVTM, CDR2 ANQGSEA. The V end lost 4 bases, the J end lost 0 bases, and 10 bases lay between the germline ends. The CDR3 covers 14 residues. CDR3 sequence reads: CSVGVGASYNEQFF. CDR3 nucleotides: TGCAGCGTTGGAGTAGGGGCCTCCTACAATGAGCAGTTCTTC.

CDR3 sequence (DNA): TGTGCAAGTCGCTTCCCGACTAGCGGGATATCTAACGAGCAGTACTTC. Amino acids: CASRFPTSGISNEQYF. The J gene is TRBJ2-7, the V gene TRBV12-2; the DNA was not compared with TRBD2, the D call given in the table. TRBV12-2 is a known pseudogene. CDR3 size: 16 residues.